Described below is a single TCR beta chain sequence and its context. The antigen remains unidentified. This record comes from a study of T cell responses to AZD1222 COVID-19 vaccine. This CDR3 contains 14 residues. V lost 1 base to trimming and J lost 6 bases; unmatched junction nucleotides: 4. Germline V CDR1 and CDR2: MNHEY, SVGAGI. Profiled with immunoSEQ multiplex PCR; TCRdb holds only in-frame clones, not every one. Of tens of thousands of clones in the sample, 88% were seen once. The study, taken as a whole, reports: As reported, nearly half of all spike-specific TCRs target variant regions that are unmutated. Only a handful of people who got AZD1222 tested seropositive at baseline. Clonal diversity was possibly underestimated, and the donors were mostly white British, with more females.

This receptor was identified in an adult in good health. The sample here was peripheral blood, taken on day 0 of MenACWY control vaccination. V is TRBV6-5 and J is TRBJ2-7, with 9 bases lining up with TRBD1. The CDR3 coding sequence is TGTGCCAGCAGTTACTTGGGACAGGGTAGCGAGCAGTACTTC. Amino acids: CASSYLGQGSEQYF.